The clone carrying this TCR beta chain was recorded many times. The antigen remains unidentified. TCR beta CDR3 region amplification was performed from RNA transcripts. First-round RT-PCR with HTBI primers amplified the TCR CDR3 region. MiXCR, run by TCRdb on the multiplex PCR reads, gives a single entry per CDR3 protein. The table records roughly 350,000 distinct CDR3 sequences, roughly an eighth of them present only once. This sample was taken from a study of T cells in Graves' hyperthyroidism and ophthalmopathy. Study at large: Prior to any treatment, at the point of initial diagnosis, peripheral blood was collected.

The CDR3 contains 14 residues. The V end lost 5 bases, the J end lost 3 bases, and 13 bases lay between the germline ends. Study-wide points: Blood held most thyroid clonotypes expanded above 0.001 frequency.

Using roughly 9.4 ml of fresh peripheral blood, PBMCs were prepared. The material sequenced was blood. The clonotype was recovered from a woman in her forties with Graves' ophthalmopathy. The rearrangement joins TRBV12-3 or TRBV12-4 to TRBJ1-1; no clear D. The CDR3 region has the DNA TGTGCCAGCAGTCGGGGAGGAGACTACACTGAAGCTTTCTTT. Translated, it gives CASSRGGDYTEAFF.